This TCR beta chain was captured by sequencing in a study of T cell responses to AZD1222 COVID-19 vaccine. This CDR3 has 13 residues. Trimming left V 5 bases short and J 0 bases short, with 6 bases between. Method: immunoSEQ multiplex PCR; TCRdb's copy keeps in-frame clones and lacks some. This sample contains 150,000 or so clones. In regard to this clone: Antigen unknown.

General observations from the study: Two doses of AZD1222 preceded a rise in Spike-specific TCR breadth and depth. Clonal diversity was possibly underestimated, and white British individuals and females predominated among donors. Targets within unmutated variant regions were reportedly found for nearly half of spike-specific TCRs. All repertoire sampling was performed exclusively after the peak T cell response.

The receptor was isolated from an adult in good health. The V gene is TRBV12-3 or TRBV12-4, the J gene TRBJ2-3; D remains ambiguous. Specimen: peripheral blood. The CDR3 DNA is TGTGCCAGCAGTCAGGATAGCACAGATACGCAGTATTTT. It specifies CASSQDSTDTQYF.